The next 17 T cell receptor beta chains were all read from a single sample in a study of T-cell memory formation after mild COVID-19. TCRdb used MiXCR to reprocess the 5' RACE reads, holding one entry per CDR3 protein. The sample lists 550,000 to 600,000 distinct CDR3 sequences, 15% to 20% occurring once. The specimen was PBMCs or a T cell subset sorted from them (not recorded which). These receptors were collected from an adult woman who had mild COVID-19 (a few samples of this study predate the infection). Cell type and time point are not known.

This clonotype was seen more than once but under ten times. This chain uses TRBV20-1 with TRBJ1-2, with 9 nucleotides matching TRBD1. The CDR3 totals 15 residues. The germline V gene has CDR1 DFQATT and CDR2 SNEGSKA (reference sequence). The junction had 8 bases not matched to a gene; V was cut back by 2 bases and J by 4 bases. This CDR3 reads CSARNPGQGGYGYTF. CDR3 coding DNA: TGCAGTGCTAGAAACCCGGGACAGGGTGGCTATGGCTACACCTTC.

The rearrangement joins TRBV7-2 to TRBJ1-2; 7 nucleotides agree with TRBD1. This CDR3 contains 13 residues. Unmatched junction bases numbered 5, after V lost 5 bases and J lost 5 bases. CDR1 and CDR2 (germline): SGHTA, FQGNSA. The CDR3: CASSRDRLYGYTF. The CDR3 DNA reads TGTGCCAGCAGCCGGGACAGACTTTATGGCTACACCTTC.

The J gene is TRBJ1-1, the V gene TRBV27; 7 bases are shared with TRBD1. Germline-derived CDR1 and CDR2 are MNHEY and SMNVEV (reference sequence). V trimming: 5 bases; J trimming: 1 base; junction bases outside the gene matches: 4. This CDR3 region has 14 residues. The CDR3 coding sequence is TGTGCCAGCAGTCACAGGGGATGGAACACTGAAGCTTTCTTT. It codes for CASSHRGWNTEAFF.

V and J are TRBV20-1 and TRBJ1-1; weak D call: TRBD1 (6 bases). Germline loops: CDR1 DFQATT, CDR2 SNEGSKA (reference sequence). The CDR3 is 14 amino acids. The germline V and J ends were trimmed by 1 base and 4 bases, with 13 bases remaining between them. The CDR3 region has the DNA TGCAGTGCTAGAGGTCGAAGGGGGTTCACTGAAGCTTTCTTT. Residues: CSARGRRGFTEAFF.

In this sample, this clonotype turned up once. J is TRBJ2-3 and V is TRBV24-1; D gene ambiguous. Trimming left V 1 base short and J 4 bases short, with 14 bases between. This CDR3 has 16 amino acids. Germline-derived CDR1 and CDR2 are KGHDR and SFDVKD. The DNA of the CDR3 is TGTGCCACCAGTGATTTAAACATCATCGGGCCAGATACGCAGTATTTT. It yields the protein CATSDLNIIGPDTQYF.

In this sample, this clonotype turned up a few times. The chain combines TRBV3-1 with TRBJ1-1; 10 nucleotides align to TRBD1. The CDR3 runs to 18 residues. CDR1 is LGHDT and CDR2 is YNNKEL in the germline V gene (reference sequence). The J segment lost 5 bases and the V segment lost 2 bases, leaving 14 bases of the junction unmatched. The CDR3 DNA is TGTGCCAGCAGCCAATTCCGGGGGACAGGGGAAACGGTAACTGAAGCTTTCTTT. Protein product: CASSQFRGTGETVTEAFF.

This chain connects TRBV3-1 to TRBJ2-2; 11 bases align to TRBD2. J lost 6 bases, V lost 4 bases, and 7 bases had no gene match. Germline V CDR1 and CDR2: LGHDT, YNNKEL (reference sequence). The CDR3 covers 16 residues. The CDR3 protein is CASSPQGLAASGELFF. The CDR3 DNA sequence: TGTGCCAGCAGCCCCCAGGGACTAGCGGCATCCGGGGAGCTGTTTTTT.

CDR3 loop: CASSSSFRPTGELFF. The CDR3 DNA reads as TGTGCCAGCAGCTCCTCATTCCGACCCACCGGGGAGCTGTTTTTT. J is TRBJ2-2 and V is TRBV7-2; D ambiguous. The CDR3 is made up of 15 amino acids. V shed 4 bases and J shed 4 bases, with 13 bases lying between them. CDR1 and CDR2 from the germline V gene are SGHTA and FQGNSA.

This clonotype was observed a few times. The rearrangement uses TRBV7-9 and TRBJ2-5, with TRBD1 identical over 7 bases. This CDR3 is built from 13 residues. Germline values: CDR1 SEHNR, CDR2 FQNEAQ (reference sequence). V trimming: 8 bases; J trimming: 2 bases; junction bases outside the gene matches: 5. CDR3 in DNA: TGTGCCAGCGGATCGGGACAGCAAGAGACCCAGTACTTC. It encodes CASGSGQQETQYF.

This clonotype was picked up many times. The rearrangement uses TRBV7-9 and TRBJ2-7; D may be TRBD2 (6 bases). CDR1 SEHNR and CDR2 FQNEAQ come from the germline V gene (reference sequence). There are 15 residues in the CDR3. With 3 bases removed from V and 2 bases from J, the gap between germline ends came to 14 bases. The CDR3 loop is CASSLREGVTYEQYF. The CDR3 bases are TGTGCCAGCAGCTTGCGGGAAGGGGTTACCTACGAGCAGTACTTC.

The chain recombines TRBV7-3 with TRBJ2-5; 7 bases are a match to TRBD2. V gave up 3 bases and J gave up 7 bases; unmatched junction bases: 5. This CDR3 has 13 amino acids. CDR1 is SGHTA and CDR2 is FQGTGA in the germline V gene. The CDR3 sequence is CASSFGLGGTQYF. Written as DNA, the CDR3 is TGTGCCAGCAGCTTTGGACTAGGAGGGACCCAGTACTTC. Drawing the rest from reference TRBV7-3 and TRBJ2-5, the complete variable domain is GAGVSQTPSNKVTEKGKYVELRCDPISGHTALYWYRQSLGQGPEFLIYFQGTGAADDSGLPNDRFFAVRPEGSVSTLKIQRTERGDSAVYLCASSFGLGGTQYFGPGTRLLVL.

This clonotype showed up just a few times. The gene calls are TRBV7-2 and TRBJ2-1; the match to TRBD2 covers 8 bases. Unmatched junction bases numbered 8, after V lost 1 base and J lost 6 bases. The CDR3 is made up of 16 amino acids. Germline-derived CDR1 and CDR2 are SGHTA and FQGNSA. The CDR3 DNA is TGTGCCAGCAGCTTAGAGGGGACTAGGGTTGGCAATGAGCAGTTCTTC. It specifies CASSLEGTRVGNEQFF.

The chain uses TRBV28 and TRBJ2-1; 8 bases line up with TRBD2. Germline V gene lookup returns CDR1 MDHEN and CDR2 SYDVKM. V was clipped by 5 bases and J by 10 bases; unmatched bases: 13. The CDR3 spans 15 residues. The CDR3 sequence is CASSPRGGGGREQFF. The CDR3 DNA follows: TGTGCCAGCAGTCCCCGGGGGGGGGGAGGAAGGGAGCAGTTCTTC.

The chain links TRBV7-2 to TRBJ2-2; D unclear. The germline V gene has CDR1 SGHTA and CDR2 FQGNSA. The CDR3 is made up of 14 amino acids. Trimming cost V 4 bases and J 6 bases, with 12 bases left between them. The CDR3 sequence is CASSSSWRAGELFF. The CDR3 nucleotides read TGTGCCAGCAGCTCTTCTTGGAGAGCCGGGGAGCTGTTTTTT.

This clonotype has only a few counts. This chain uses TRBV4-1 with TRBJ1-2; D might be TRBD1 (5 bases). With 0 bases removed from V and 12 bases from J, the gap between germline ends came to 17 bases. The germline CDR1 and CDR2 sequences are MGHRA and YSYEKL. CDR3 size: 14 residues. CDR3 sequence: CASSQDRTLPGNTF. The CDR3 bases are TGCGCCAGCAGCCAAGACCGAACGTTACCAGGGAACACCTTC.

This clonotype was found a few times. The V and J genes are TRBV10-3 and TRBJ2-7, with D unresolved. The CDR3 sequence is 13 residues long. V was pared by 3 bases and J by 0 bases, with 6 bases between. Germline values: CDR1 ENHRY, CDR2 SYGVKD. The CDR3 coding sequence is TGTGCCATCAGTGACGGATACTCCTACGAGCAGTACTTC. As protein: CAISDGYSYEQYF.

The chain links TRBV7-9 to TRBJ1-1; TRBD1 aligns across 7 bases. Germline V gene sequence: CDR1 SEHNR, CDR2 FQNEAQ (reference sequence). The V gene end was trimmed by 2 bases and the J gene end by 10 bases; junction bases not matched to a gene: 7. CDR3 length: 13 residues. The CDR3 loop is CASSLRGPGGAFF. CDR3 DNA: TGTGCCAGCAGCTTAAGGGGGCCCGGAGGAGCTTTCTTT.